This T cell receptor (beta chain) originates from a study of identifying expanded T cells in peripheral blood. Study results and caveats: Over around two and four weeks, about 15 and 19 clones changed, versus 1.2 between replicates. Approximately 2-week clone count variance significantly increased as total template count grew.

No infections or other immune events were documented during collection. Generated by immunoSEQ multiplex PCR, the TCRdb table keeps only in-frame clones and is missing some. The sample comprises around 100,000 clones, around 90% of which are singletons, and about 5.5% rests with the top ten. As regards this clone: Its antigen is unknown.

This CDR3 has 15 amino acids. V lost 2 bases and J 3 bases, leaving 11 bases between the germline ends. Germline CDR1 and CDR2: MNHEY and SMNVEV (reference sequence). The sample comprised blood. This chain uses TRBV27 with TRBJ2-1; no reliable D call. The sequence derives from a person between 18 and 75 years old in good health. The CDR3 loop is CASSLSAAIYNEQFF. DNA for the CDR3: TGTGCCAGCAGTTTAAGTGCTGCGATCTACAATGAGCAGTTCTTC.